This T cell receptor beta chain was recovered during a study of regulatory T cells in long-lasting Graves disease. Across the whole study: Graves' patients who were just diagnosed had used antithyroid drugs for under 3 months.

This clonotype was observed at least ten times. Relying on iRepertoire HTBI primers and Arm-PCR of CDR3 regions, the team built TCR beta libraries. Per the original data handling: The samples yielded 62 TRBV and roughly 14 TRBJ segments. TCRdb reanalysed the multiplex PCR reads using MiXCR and keeps one entry per CDR3 protein. These V and J calls originate from TCRdb's pipeline instead of the authors' own analysis. The sample comprises about 540,000 distinct CDR3 sequences, roughly 12% of which are singletons, and roughly a tenth rests with the top ten. The CDR3 consists of 13 residues. V lost 8 bases and J 8 bases, leaving 15 bases between the germline ends. Time point defined: newly diagnosed GD, antithyroid drugs for less than 3 months. Following extraction of RNA from PBMCs, that RNA was used to make the TCR library. The guidelines of the American Thyroid Association were the basis for diagnosing Graves' disease. A peripheral blood sample, around 8.5 milliliters in volume, was drawn into EDTA tubes.

The same sample was also studied in work on T cells in Graves' hyperthyroidism and ophthalmopathy.

The sequence was obtained from a man between 25 and 39 years old with Graves disease. The rearrangement links TRBV12-3 or TRBV12-4 to TRBJ1-4; the D gene is possibly TRBD1 (5 bases). The sequencing used peripheral blood mononuclear cells (PBMCs), collected at new diagnosis, from a patient treated with antithyroid drugs. The CDR3 loop is CASCRTSGEKLFF. DNA for the CDR3: TGTGCCAGCTGTAGGACATCGGGGGAAAAACTGTTTTTT.